The source of this T cell receptor (beta chain) is a study of blood T cell repertoires in COVID-19. Overall study: Samples representing acute and convalescent COVID-19 were sourced from the United States, Italy and Spain. Sample material is recorded as cDNA or gDNA derived from T cells, B-cell-depleted T cells, or PBMCs.

J gave up 5 bases and V 3 bases, and 4 bases lay outside the gene matches. The germline V gene encodes CDR1 SNHLY and CDR2 FYNNEI. CDR3 size: 14 residues. As handled by the study authors: How many nucleated cells were present was estimated from reference gene primer amplification. The protocol was immunoSEQ multiplex PCR, while the TCRdb copy is restricted to in-frame clones and leaves out a portion. That table gives V, J and clone size, and the DNA gave D and trimming. The table lists 85,000 to 130,000 clones, approximately 91% of them singletons. This chain joins TRBV2 and TRBJ1-5, with 7 positions matching TRBD1. Sequencing input: peripheral blood. This sequence originates from a woman aged 60-75 years with acute or convalescent COVID-19. The CDR3 spells CASSDPGGDQPQHF. CDR3 nucleotide sequence: TGTGCCAGCAGTGACCCAGGGGGAGATCAGCCCCAGCATTTT.